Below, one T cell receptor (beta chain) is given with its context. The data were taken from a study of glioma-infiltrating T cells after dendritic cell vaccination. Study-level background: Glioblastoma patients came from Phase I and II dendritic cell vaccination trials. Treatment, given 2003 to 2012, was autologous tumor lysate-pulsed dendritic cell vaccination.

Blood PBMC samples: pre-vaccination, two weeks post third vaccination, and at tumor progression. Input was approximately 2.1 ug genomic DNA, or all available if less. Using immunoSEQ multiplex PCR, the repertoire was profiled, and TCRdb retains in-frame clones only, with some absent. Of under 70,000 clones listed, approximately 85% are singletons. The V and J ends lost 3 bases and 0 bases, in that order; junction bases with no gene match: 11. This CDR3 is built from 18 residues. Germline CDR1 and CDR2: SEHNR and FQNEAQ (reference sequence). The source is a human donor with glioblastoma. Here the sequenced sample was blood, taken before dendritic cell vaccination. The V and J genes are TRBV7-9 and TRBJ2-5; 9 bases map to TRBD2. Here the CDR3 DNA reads TGTGCCAGCAGCTTTCCGACTAGCGGTCACACTTACCAAGAGACCCAGTACTTC. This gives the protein CASSFPTSGHTYQETQYF.